These 29 T cell receptor beta chains share one sample of origin, sequenced in a study of neurological immune-mediated disorders. TCRdb called the 5' RACE reads again in MiXCR, with one record for every CDR3 protein. The sample has roughly 70,000 distinct CDR3 sequences, under 5.5% seen once. Input material: PBMCs. These receptors all come from a woman aged 70 to 79 with multiple sclerosis.

Only a few counts were recorded for this clonotype. CDR3: CSARIVEAFF. CDR3 DNA sequence: TGCAGTGCTAGGATAGTTGAAGCTTTCTTT. The rearrangement uses TRBV20-1 and TRBJ1-1; no firm D call. The CDR3 loop spans 10 amino acids. Per the germline V gene, CDR1 is DFQATT and CDR2 is SNEGSKA (reference sequence). V dropped 3 bases and J dropped 7 bases, with 6 bases sitting between them.

The chain combines TRBV7-2 with TRBJ2-1; possibly TRBD1 for D (6 bases). CDR1 is SGHTA and CDR2 is FQGNSA in the germline V gene. This CDR3 region has 13 residues. V lost 5 bases to trimming and J lost 7 bases, with 12 bases between them. The CDR3 coding sequence is TGTGCCAGCAGCGTTAGGGGGAGAAATGAGCAGTTCTTC. Translation gives CASSVRGRNEQFF.

This clonotype showed up many times. The junction does not match germline at one end; this may be a read error. The CDR3 protein is CASSVAGEMYEQYF. CDR3 DNA sequence: TGTGCCAGCAGCGTAGCGGGAGAAATGTACGAGCAGTACTTC. The chain carries TRBV7-6 and TRBJ2-7; TRBD2 agrees at 9 bases. CDR1 is SGHVS and CDR2 is FNYEAQ in the germline V gene. There are 14 residues in the CDR3.

This clonotype was recorded at least ten times. This chain links TRBV3-1 with TRBJ2-2; 13 bases agree with TRBD2. CDR1 is LGHDT and CDR2 is YNNKEL in the germline V gene (reference sequence). Trimming removed 4 bases from V and 2 bases from J; junction bases left unmatched: 7. The CDR3 has 18 amino acids. CDR3 region: CASSPDGLAGANTGELFF. CDR3 in DNA: TGTGCCAGCAGCCCCGACGGACTAGCGGGAGCTAACACCGGGGAGCTGTTTTTT.

This clonotype was detected ten times or more. The chain is built from TRBV12-3 or TRBV12-4 and TRBJ1-6, with D unclear. The V end was cut by 5 bases, the J end by 7 bases, with 6 bases between. The CDR3 runs to 12 residues. The CDR3 DNA sequence: TGTGCCAGCAGTAGAGAAAATTCACCCCTCCACTTT. This translates into CASSRENSPLHF.

This clonotype occurred a few times. The J gene is TRBJ2-6, the V gene TRBV5-1; 7 nucleotides agree with TRBD1. The CDR3 totals 15 residues. J lost 4 bases, V lost 4 bases, and 5 bases had no gene match. Germline V gene data show CDR1 as SGHRS and CDR2 as YFSETQ. The CDR3 DNA is TGCGCCAGCAGCGACAGGGTTTCAGGGGCCAACGTCCTGACTTTC. Protein sequence: CASSDRVSGANVLTF.

This clonotype was counted at least ten times. V usage is TRBV4-1 and J usage is TRBJ1-1; tentatively, D is TRBD1 (5 bases). V lost 1 base and J 4 bases, leaving 19 bases between the germline ends. This CDR3 region has 17 residues. From germline, CDR1 is MGHRA and CDR2 YSYEKL. Here the CDR3 DNA reads TGCGCCAGCAGCCAAGGACGAAGGGGTGCAAGGGCCACTGAAGCTTTCTTT. The encoded protein is CASSQGRRGARATEAFF.

This clonotype was picked up many times. The V and J genes are TRBV20-1 and TRBJ2-1, with 8 bases identical to TRBD2. The CDR3 sequence is 16 residues long. The germline gives CDR1 DFQATT, CDR2 SNEGSKA (reference sequence). With 3 bases clipped from V and 7 bases from J, the junction kept 14 bases outside the gene matches. For the CDR3, the DNA is TGCAGTGCTAGTCGGGGGGGACTAGTAGGAATGAATGAGCAGTTCTTC. Encoded protein: CSASRGGLVGMNEQFF.

This clonotype was observed at least ten times. The genes are TRBV20-1 and TRBJ1-1, with a possible D match to TRBD1 (5 bases). Per the germline V gene, CDR1 is DFQATT and CDR2 is SNEGSKA (reference sequence). This CDR3 has 12 residues. The germline V and J ends were trimmed by 8 bases and 1 base, with 11 bases remaining between them. The CDR3 DNA reads as TGCAGTACACAGGCCCGGAACACTGAAGCTTTCTTT. Amino acid sequence: CSTQARNTEAFF.

This clonotype was recorded many times. The chain uses TRBV7-2 and TRBJ2-3; 10 bases line up with TRBD2. CDR1 is SGHTA, CDR2 FQGNSA, per germline. The trim removed 3 bases at V and 4 bases at J, leaving 4 bases unmatched. This CDR3 comprises 15 residues. CDR3 sequence (DNA): TGTGCCAGCAGCTTGATAGCGGGAGGAGCAGATACGCAGTATTTT. Protein product: CASSLIAGGADTQYF.

This clonotype appeared many times. The genes are TRBV7-2 and TRBJ2-5; a weak D match, TRBD2 (5 bases). V was clipped by 1 base and J by 5 bases, with 8 bases between them. The CDR3 covers 13 residues. In germline, CDR1 is SGHTA, CDR2 FQGNSA. The CDR3 DNA is TGTGCCAGCAGCTTAGGAGGGTTGGAGACCCAGTACTTC. Protein sequence: CASSLGGLETQYF.

Many counts were recorded for this clonotype. The gene calls are TRBV6-5 and TRBJ2-5; 13 bases are a match to TRBD2. Trimming took 5 bases from V and 5 from J; bases not matched to a gene: 8. From germline, CDR1 is MNHEY and CDR2 SVGAGI. This CDR3 contains 16 residues. The CDR3 sequence is CASSRGLAGVGETQYF. The DNA for the CDR3 is TGTGCCAGCAGTCGAGGACTAGCGGGAGTGGGGGAGACCCAGTACTTC.

The table lists this clonotype with many counts. The chain carries TRBV6-2 or TRBV6-3 and TRBJ2-3; TRBD2 matches 11 bases. CDR1 is MNHEY, CDR2 SVGEGT, per germline. The CDR3 covers 16 residues. The V gene end was trimmed by 3 bases and the J gene end by 2 bases; junction bases not matched to a gene: 4. Here the CDR3 reads CASSYSTSGNTDTQYF. The CDR3 region has the DNA TGTGCCAGCAGTTATTCGACTAGCGGGAACACAGATACGCAGTATTTT.

V gene TRBV2 combines with J gene TRBJ1-2; D is unclear. The V end was cut by 10 bases, the J end by 6 bases, with 21 bases between. The CDR3 loop spans 14 amino acids. Germline CDR1 and CDR2: SNHLY and FYNNEI. For the CDR3, the DNA is TGTGCCACCAGCCTAGGAAAGGGCTTCGATGGCTACACCTTC. Protein product: CATSLGKGFDGYTF.

This clonotype showed up many times. The gene calls are TRBV6-2 or TRBV6-3 and TRBJ2-7, with 8 bases lining up with TRBD2. The CDR3 length is 16 residues. V shed 4 bases, J shed 0 bases, and the junction held 8 bases outside the gene matches. The V gene's germline CDR1 is MNHEY and CDR2 SVGEGT. The CDR3 reads CASSSQGAGASYEQYF. In nucleotides, the CDR3 is TGTGCCAGCAGTTCCCAGGGAGCGGGAGCCTCCTACGAGCAGTACTTC.

This clonotype was observed many times. The chain recombines TRBV4-3 with TRBJ2-3, with D perhaps given as TRBD1 or TRBD2 (5 bases each). Germline CDR1 is LGHNA and CDR2 is YSLEER. The V gene lost 1 base and the J gene lost 5 bases, with 10 bases spanning the gap. The CDR3 spans 14 residues. DNA of the CDR3: TGCGCCAGCAGCCAAGGGGGGAGTGTAGATACGCAGTATTTT. Protein product: CASSQGGSVDTQYF.

V is TRBV12-3 or TRBV12-4 and J is TRBJ1-1, with D uncertain. The CDR3 sequence is 12 residues long. The CDR3 loop reads CDTGKGPTEAFF. CDR3 sequence (DNA): TGTGACACGGGAAAGGGTCCCACTGAAGCTTTCTTT.

This clonotype has at least ten counts. The V gene is TRBV10-3, the J gene TRBJ1-2; tentative D call: TRBD1 (5 bases). The length of the CDR3 is 13 residues. Deletions cut 7 bases from V and 5 bases from J, with 14 bases between. Germline loops: CDR1 ENHRY, CDR2 SYGVKD. CDR3 sequence (DNA): TGTGCCATCAAAAGCAGGGAGTGGTATGGCTACACCTTC. Amino acids: CAIKSREWYGYTF.

This clonotype occurred many times. V gene TRBV12-3 or TRBV12-4 combines with J gene TRBJ1-2; 10 nucleotides align to TRBD1. V lost 3 bases, J lost 4 bases, and 5 bases stayed unmatched. The CDR3 has 15 amino acids. The DNA of the CDR3 is TGTGCCAGCAGTTTTGGGGACAGGGGATTCTATGGCTACACCTTC. Translated, it gives CASSFGDRGFYGYTF.

This clonotype was recorded at least ten times. The chain recombines TRBV6-2 or TRBV6-3 with TRBJ1-2; D is possibly TRBD1 (5 bases). The ends were cut back, 6 bases at V and 9 bases at J, with 17 bases in the middle. The CDR3 extends over 13 amino acids. Germline CDR1 is MNHEY and CDR2 is SVGEGT. CDR3 region: CASSTGLLGSYTF. The CDR3 nucleotides are TGTGCCAGCAGCACGGGACTCCTGGGGAGCTACACCTTC.

Ten or more counts support this clonotype. This chain uses TRBV20-1 with TRBJ1-1; 12 bases align to TRBD1. The germline CDR1 and CDR2 sequences are DFQATT and SNEGSKA (reference sequence). The V gene end was trimmed by 2 bases and the J gene end by 4 bases; junction bases not matched to a gene: 11. This CDR3 is built from 17 residues. The CDR3 spells CSARFGTGGVGGTEAFF. The DNA for the CDR3 is TGCAGTGCTAGATTCGGGACAGGGGGCGTTGGTGGCACTGAAGCTTTCTTT.

This clonotype has a count of ten or more. CDR3 in DNA: TGCAGCGTGTCCGGCACAGAGAAGACTAGCGGGTCCTACGAGCAGTACTTC. Translated: CSVSGTEKTSGSYEQYF. The chain is built from TRBV29-1 and TRBJ2-7, with TRBD2 matching over 10 bases. Germline values: CDR1 SQVTM, CDR2 ANQGSEA. CDR3 length equals 17 residues. J was trimmed by 1 base and V by 6 bases; bases with no gene match: 15.

This clonotype came up many times. This sequence joins TRBV27 and TRBJ2-1; D uncertain. CDR3 length equals 14 residues. V was shortened by 3 bases and J by 1 base, with 7 bases between the two germline ends. Germline CDR1 and CDR2: MNHEY and SMNVEV (reference sequence). In DNA, the CDR3 is TGTGCCAGCAGTTTTGGGCAGTCCTACAATGAGCAGTTCTTC. Translation: CASSFGQSYNEQFF.

This clonotype was observed many times. The chain combines TRBV20-1 with TRBJ2-7, with a tentative D call TRBD1 (6 bases). V dropped 3 bases and J dropped 1 base, with 10 bases sitting between them. The CDR3 is made up of 13 amino acids. The germline CDR1 and CDR2 sequences are DFQATT and SNEGSKA (reference sequence). CDR3 sequence reads: CSASSDSSYEQYF. The CDR3 DNA follows: TGCAGTGCTAGTTCGGACAGTTCCTACGAGCAGTACTTC.

The rearrangement links TRBV18 to TRBJ1-4; tentative D call: TRBD1 (5 bases). The CDR3 sequence is 15 residues long. CDR1 and CDR2 from the germline V gene are KGHSH and LQKENI. V dropped 4 bases and J dropped 7 bases, with 16 bases sitting between them. The DNA for the CDR3 is TGTGCCAGCTCACTTCTCGGGCAGGGAAGTGAAAAACTGTTTTTT. Its translation is CASSLLGQGSEKLFF.

In its sample, this clonotype was seen many times. The chain joins TRBV5-1 to TRBJ1-4; 10 bases align to TRBD1. V shed 4 bases and J 6 bases; nucleotides not matched to a gene: 3. The CDR3 consists of 14 residues. The germline V gene has CDR1 SGHRS and CDR2 YFSETQ. CDR3 protein: CASSPGTGDEKLFF. The CDR3, as DNA: TGCGCCAGCAGCCCAGGGACAGGGGATGAAAAACTGTTTTTT.

This clonotype was detected many times. The rearrangement uses TRBV7-2 and TRBJ2-2; 8 bases align to TRBD2. CDR1 SGHTA and CDR2 FQGNSA come from the germline V gene. The V segment lost 5 bases and the J segment 4 bases; nucleotides outside the gene matches: 6. This CDR3 region has 15 residues. The CDR3 reads CASSPPGTSTGELFF. CDR3 sequence (DNA): TGTGCCAGCAGCCCTCCCGGGACTAGCACCGGGGAGCTGTTTTTT.

This clonotype came up a few times. V usage is TRBV5-1 and J usage is TRBJ1-4; D is unclear. CDR1 and CDR2 (germline): SGHRS, YFSETQ. V lost 0 bases to trimming and J lost 0 bases, with 9 bases between them. The CDR3 is made up of 16 amino acids. In DNA form, the CDR3 reads TGCGCCAGCAGCTTGGTCCCAGGATCAACTAATGAAAAACTGTTTTTT. Translation gives CASSLVPGSTNEKLFF.

With respect to this clonotype: Just one base apart from a much larger clone, this may be a read error. The rearrangement uses TRBV28 and TRBJ1-5, with 8 bases fitting TRBD1. The CDR3 runs to 16 residues. In germline, CDR1 is MDHEN, CDR2 SYDVKM. The DNA of the CDR3 is TGTGCCAACAGTCTGGACAGGGCCCCGCGAAATCAGCCCCAGCATTTT. This sequence encodes CANSLDRAPRNQPQHF.